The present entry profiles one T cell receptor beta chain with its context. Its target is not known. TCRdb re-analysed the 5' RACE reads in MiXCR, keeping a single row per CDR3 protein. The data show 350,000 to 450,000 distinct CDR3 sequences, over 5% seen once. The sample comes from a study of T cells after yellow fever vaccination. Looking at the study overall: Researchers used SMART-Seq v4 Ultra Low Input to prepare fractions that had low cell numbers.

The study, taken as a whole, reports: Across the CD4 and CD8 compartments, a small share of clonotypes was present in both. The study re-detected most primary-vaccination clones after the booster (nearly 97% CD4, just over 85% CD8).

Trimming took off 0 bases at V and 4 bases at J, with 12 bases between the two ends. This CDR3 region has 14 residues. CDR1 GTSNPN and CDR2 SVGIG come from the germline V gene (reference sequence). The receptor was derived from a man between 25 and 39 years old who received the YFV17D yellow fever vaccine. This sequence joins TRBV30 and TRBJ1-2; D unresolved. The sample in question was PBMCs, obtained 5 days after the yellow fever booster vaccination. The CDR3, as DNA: TGTGCCTGGAGTGTATGGGAGCGGAGCTATGGCTACACCTTC. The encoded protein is CAWSVWERSYGYTF.